The 13 T cell receptor beta chains below all came from one sample that was sequenced in a study of blood T cell repertoires in COVID-19. Sequencing used immunoSEQ multiplex PCR; TCRdb keeps in-frame clones, though not all of them. This table has fewer than 250,000 clones, around four fifths appearing once. The sequenced sample was peripheral blood. The receptors were sampled from a middle-aged woman with active or convalescent COVID-19.

The CDR3 DNA reads TGCGCCAGCAGTTTCCCGGGACTAGCCGGGGAGACCCAGTACTTC. This gives the protein CASSFPGLAGETQYF. This sequence joins TRBV5-1 and TRBJ2-5, with 9 bases matching TRBD2. The germline CDR1 and CDR2 sequences are SGHRS and YFSETQ. V lost 5 bases and J lost 5; bases outside the gene matches: 10. This CDR3 is built from 15 residues.

The chain uses TRBV5-1 and TRBJ2-1; 8 bases map to TRBD2. Losses at the gene ends were 4 bases for V and 8 bases for J; bases not matched to a gene: 14. The germline CDR1 and CDR2 sequences are SGHRS and YFSETQ. This CDR3 contains 16 residues. This chain's CDR3 is CASSPGLPRGGDEQFF. CDR3 nucleotides: TGCGCCAGCAGCCCCGGACTACCCCGGGGGGGGGATGAGCAGTTCTTC.

The chain recombines TRBV9 with TRBJ2-7; D might be TRBD2 (6 bases). CDR1 and CDR2 (germline): SGDLS, YYNGEE. This CDR3 is built from 16 residues. V shed 0 bases and J shed 3 bases, with 16 bases lying between them. The CDR3 region has the DNA TGTGCCAGCAGCGTAGGATCTGCGGGGAATCTCTACGAGCAGTACTTC. It encodes CASSVGSAGNLYEQYF.

The V gene is TRBV5-1, the J gene TRBJ2-6; D possibly corresponds to TRBD1 (5 bases). V gave up 0 bases and J gave up 4 bases, with 8 bases separating them. From germline, CDR1 is SGHRS and CDR2 YFSETQ. The CDR3 is 15 amino acids. In DNA, the CDR3 is TGCGCCAGCAGCTTGGATGGGGCAGGGGCCAACGTCCTGACTTTC. Its translation: CASSLDGAGANVLTF.

This chain joins TRBV7-9 and TRBJ1-4; TRBD1 matches at 9 bases. The CDR3 has 18 amino acids. The germline V gene has CDR1 SEHNR and CDR2 FQNEAQ (reference sequence). J gave up 1 base and V 5 bases, and 11 bases lay outside the gene matches. CDR3 amino acids: CASSSYGQGMGTNEKLFF. CDR3 bases: TGTGCCAGCAGCAGTTACGGACAGGGGATGGGAACTAATGAAAAACTGTTTTTT.

The genes are TRBV6-5 and TRBJ2-7, with 11 nucleotides matching TRBD1. V shed 4 bases and J 1 base; nucleotides not matched to a gene: 0. The germline V gene encodes CDR1 MNHEY and CDR2 SVGAGI. The CDR3 is 14 residues long. The CDR3 bases are TGTGCCAGCAGTTGGGACAGGGGGTCCTACGAGCAGTACTTC. Protein product: CASSWDRGSYEQYF.

This chain connects TRBV12-5 to TRBJ1-5; possible D gene TRBD1, 5 bases. Trimming took 4 bases from V and 0 from J, leaving 7 bases between them. Looked up from germline, CDR1 is LGHNT and CDR2 is FRNRAP. The CDR3 loop spans 14 amino acids. The CDR3 sequence: CASGWQGSNQPQHF. The CDR3 DNA reads as TGTGCTAGTGGTTGGCAGGGTAGCAATCAGCCCCAGCATTTT.

The chain combines TRBV4-2 with TRBJ2-3; 8 bases match TRBD2. Germline V gives CDR1 LGHNA, CDR2 YNFKEQ. The junction had 7 bases not matched to a gene; V was cut back by 2 bases and J by 6 bases. This CDR3 is 15 amino acids long. CDR3 in DNA: TGTGCCAGCAGCCAAAGCGGCGGGAGGTCCGATACGCAGTATTTT. Translation gives CASSQSGGRSDTQYF.

The chain employs TRBV29-1 and TRBJ2-7, with D possibly being TRBD1 (6 bases). Germline V gene data show CDR1 as SQVTM and CDR2 as ANQGSEA. Trimming stripped 7 bases from V and 0 bases from J, with 13 bases between. CDR3 size: 13 residues. CDR3 nucleotide sequence: TGCAGCGGACGGGCGGACAGCTCCTACGAGCAGTACTTC. Protein sequence: CSGRADSSYEQYF.

The chain combines TRBV7-6 with TRBJ2-3, with D possibly TRBD2 on 7 matching bases. Trimming left V 5 bases short and J 0 bases short, with 24 bases between. CDR3 size: 19 residues. Germline-derived CDR1 and CDR2 are SGHVS and FNYEAQ. CDR3 in DNA: TGTGCCAGCAGCCGCGTTATGGGGGGGCCTTTTGGGAGCACAGATACGCAGTATTTT. Translating gives CASSRVMGGPFGSTDTQYF.

The CDR3, as DNA: TGCAGCGCAAAGGAGGCGGGGACCACAGATACGCAGTATTTT. It yields the protein CSAKEAGTTDTQYF. V is TRBV29-1 and J is TRBJ2-3; possibly TRBD2 for D (6 bases). This CDR3 comprises 14 residues. Trimming removed 7 bases from V and 2 bases from J, with 16 bases in between. Germline V gene data show CDR1 as SQVTM and CDR2 as ANQGSEA.

This chain links TRBV7-2 with TRBJ1-1; 9 bases agree with TRBD1. The germline CDR1 and CDR2 sequences are SGHTA and FQGNSA. J was trimmed by 1 base and V by 7 bases; bases with no gene match: 4. This CDR3 spans 14 amino acids. The CDR3 region has the DNA TGTGCCAGCACGGACAGGGGCGGGAACACTGAAGCTTTCTTT. Its translation: CASTDRGGNTEAFF.

This chain uses TRBV7-3 with TRBJ1-2; the match to TRBD1 covers 7 bases. V was clipped by 1 base and J by 6 bases; unmatched bases: 5. This CDR3 has 14 residues. Looked up from germline, CDR1 is SGHTA and CDR2 is FQGTGA. The CDR3, as DNA: TGTGCCAGCAGCTTAAGCCAGGGGGTAGATGGCTACACCTTC. Encoded protein: CASSLSQGVDGYTF.